What follows describes a single T cell receptor (beta chain). A read error may produce the germline difference seen at one junction end. Total RNA and DNA came together from approximately 20-30 mg of bulk tissue without cell sorting. The record originates from a study of tumor-infiltrating lymphocytes in primary liver carcinoma. On the study more broadly: Male and female patients aged 30 to 69 years made up the cohort.

With around 500 ng total RNA as template and a constant-region primer, TCR beta cDNA was made. ARM-PCR was slightly modified, and three nested multiplex PCR rounds with it gave rise to the TCR beta libraries. TRBV1-TRBV30 forward and Cbeta reverse primers drove the first two approximately 10-cycle rounds. TCRdb independently ran MiXCR on the multiplex PCR reads; one entry per CDR3 protein. The data hold some 190,000 distinct CDR3 sequences, with around four fifths observed a single time. Per germline, CDR1 ENHRY and CDR2 SYGVKD. This CDR3 region has 13 residues. The sequencing input was tumor tissue from primary liver carcinoma. This sequence originates from a man aged 35-49 years with primary liver carcinoma and hepatitis B virus infection. The rearrangement links TRBV10-3 to TRBJ2-2, with D maybe TRBD2 (5 bases). CDR3 amino acids: CVISVAESGELLF. CDR3 nucleotides: TGTGTCATCAGTGTTGCCGAGTCCGGGGAGCTGTTATTT.